The 8 T cell receptor beta chains below come from one sample, sequenced in a study of blood T cell repertoires in COVID-19. Profiled with immunoSEQ multiplex PCR; TCRdb holds only in-frame clones, not every one. This sample has a few hundred thousand clones; 90% to 95% occur once, and the top ten carry 0.7% to 0.95%. Sequenced input: PBMCs or T cells enriched from blood (not recorded which). These receptor sequences come from a middle-aged woman who had been exposed to COVID-19.

The chain links TRBV18 to TRBJ1-5, with 8 bases identical to TRBD1. The CDR3 extends over 16 amino acids. J lost 0 bases, V lost 3 bases, and 4 bases had no gene match. CDR1 is KGHSH and CDR2 is LQKENI in the germline V gene. This chain's CDR3 is CASSPETGDSNQPQHF. DNA of the CDR3: TGTGCCAGCTCACCCGAGACAGGGGATAGCAATCAGCCCCAGCATTTT.

This rearrangement joins TRBV3-1 (or the pseudogene TRBV3-2) to TRBJ2-2; D is perhaps TRBD2 (5 bases). V gave up 4 bases and J gave up 4 bases, with 10 bases separating them. Germline-derived CDR1 and CDR2 are LGHDT and YNNKEL (reference sequence). This CDR3 is 14 amino acids long. The CDR3 reads CASSPVASTGELFF. The CDR3 nucleotides are TGTGCCAGCAGCCCCGTAGCGAGCACCGGGGAGCTGTTTTTT.

V and J are TRBV10-2 and TRBJ1-2, with unresolved D. The germline gives CDR1 WSHSY, CDR2 SAAADI. This CDR3 is 15 amino acids long. Trimming left V 2 bases short and J 2 bases short, with 12 bases between. The CDR3, as DNA: TGCGCCAGCAGTGAGGATGTCGGAGTAAACTATGGCTACACCTTC. Translation: CASSEDVGVNYGYTF.

The genes are TRBV6-4 and TRBJ2-7; D possibly corresponds to TRBD1 (6 bases). The V end lost 7 bases, the J end lost 2 bases, and 15 bases lay between the germline ends. Germline V gene data show CDR1 as MRHNA and CDR2 as SNTAGT. This CDR3 has 14 residues. The DNA for the CDR3 is TGTGCCAGCATCCGGGCCAGGGGACCCTACGAGCAGTACTTC. This codes for CASIRARGPYEQYF.

This chain links TRBV5-4 with TRBJ1-1; a possible D gene is TRBD1 (5 bases). CDR3 length: 14 residues. V was trimmed by 2 bases and J by 0 bases, leaving 8 bases between them. CDR1 and CDR2 from the germline V gene are SGHNT and YYREEE (reference sequence). CDR3 protein: CASSFNRMNTEAFF. The CDR3 DNA reads as TGTGCCAGCAGCTTTAACAGGATGAACACTGAAGCTTTCTTT.

This clone was recorded once. This chain connects TRBV28 to TRBJ2-2, with TRBD2 matching 8 bases. CDR3 length: 17 residues. Germline V gives CDR1 MDHEN, CDR2 SYDVKM. V was pared by 6 bases and J by 4 bases, with 13 bases of the junction left unmatched. CDR3 sequence: CASSSRLAPLTTGELFF. For the CDR3, the DNA is TGTGCCAGCAGCTCACGACTAGCGCCCCTCACCACCGGGGAGCTGTTTTTT.

A single count supports this clone. The chain links TRBV12-5 to TRBJ1-1; maybe TRBD1 (5 bases). CDR1 is LGHNT and CDR2 is FRNRAP in the germline V gene. The CDR3 length is 14 residues. V lost 7 bases and J lost 0, with 12 bases in between. The CDR3 is CASAYGGVNTEAFF. In DNA form, the CDR3 reads TGTGCTAGTGCCTATGGGGGGGTGAACACTGAAGCTTTCTTT.

The V and J genes are TRBV5-1 and TRBJ1-1; possible D gene TRBD1, 6 bases. Germline lookup yields CDR1 SGHRS and CDR2 YFSETQ. The ends were cut back, 1 base at V and 4 bases at J, with 20 bases in the middle. The CDR3 covers 17 residues. The CDR3 DNA is TGCGCCAGCAGCTTGTACCGGGACAAGGGGGTTAGCACTGAAGCTTTCTTT. It yields the protein CASSLYRDKGVSTEAFF.